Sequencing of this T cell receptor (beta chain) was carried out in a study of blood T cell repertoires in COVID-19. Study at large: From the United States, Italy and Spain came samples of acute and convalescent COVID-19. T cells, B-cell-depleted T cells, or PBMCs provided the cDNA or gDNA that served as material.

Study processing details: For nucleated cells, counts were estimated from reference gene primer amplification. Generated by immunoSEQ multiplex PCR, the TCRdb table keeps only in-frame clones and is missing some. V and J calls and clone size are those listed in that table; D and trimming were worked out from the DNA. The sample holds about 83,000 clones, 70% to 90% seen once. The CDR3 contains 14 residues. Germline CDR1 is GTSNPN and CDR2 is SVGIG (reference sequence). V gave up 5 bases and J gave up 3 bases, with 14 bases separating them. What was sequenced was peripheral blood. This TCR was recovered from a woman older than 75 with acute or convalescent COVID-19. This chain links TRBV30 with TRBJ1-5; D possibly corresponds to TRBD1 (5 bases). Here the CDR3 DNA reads TGTGCCTGGTCCGGGGGGGTTGTCAATCAGCCCCAGCATTTT. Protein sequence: CAWSGGVVNQPQHF.